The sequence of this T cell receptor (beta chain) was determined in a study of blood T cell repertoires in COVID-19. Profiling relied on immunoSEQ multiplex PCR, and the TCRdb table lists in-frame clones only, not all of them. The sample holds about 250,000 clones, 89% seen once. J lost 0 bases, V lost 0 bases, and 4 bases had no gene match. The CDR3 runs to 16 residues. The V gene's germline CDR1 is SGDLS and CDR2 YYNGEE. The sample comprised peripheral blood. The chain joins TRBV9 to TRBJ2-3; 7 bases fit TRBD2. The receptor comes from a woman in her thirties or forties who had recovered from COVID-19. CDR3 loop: CASSVVAGGSTDTQYF. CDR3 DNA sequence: TGTGCCAGCAGCGTAGTAGCGGGCGGGAGCACAGATACGCAGTATTTT.